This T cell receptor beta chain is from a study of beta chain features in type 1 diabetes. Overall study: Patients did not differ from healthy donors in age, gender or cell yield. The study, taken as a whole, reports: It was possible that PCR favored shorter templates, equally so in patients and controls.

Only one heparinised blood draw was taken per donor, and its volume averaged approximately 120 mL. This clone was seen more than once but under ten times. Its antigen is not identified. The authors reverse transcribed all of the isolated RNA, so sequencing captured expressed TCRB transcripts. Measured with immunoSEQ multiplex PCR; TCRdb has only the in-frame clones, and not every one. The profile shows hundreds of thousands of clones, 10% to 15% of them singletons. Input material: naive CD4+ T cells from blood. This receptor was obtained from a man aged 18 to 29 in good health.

Here the CDR3 DNA reads TGTGCCAGCAGCTCCACCCGCCTCGGGGGGAACACTGAAGCTTTCTTT. This codes for CASSSTRLGGNTEAFF. This rearrangement joins TRBV7-9 to TRBJ1-1; D is perhaps TRBD1 (5 bases). The ends were cut back, 4 bases at V and 1 base at J, with 16 bases in the middle. Germline-derived CDR1 and CDR2 are SEHNR and FQNEAQ (reference sequence). This CDR3 contains 16 residues. Variable domain in full (rest from reference TRBV7-9 and TRBJ1-1): DTGVSQNPRHKITKRGQNVTFRCDPISEHNRLYWYRQTLGQGPEFLTYFQNEAQLEKSRLLSDRFSAERPKGSFSTLEIQRTEQGDSAMYLCASSSTRLGGNTEAFFGQGTRLTVV.